This entry lists 23 T cell receptor beta chains sequenced from one sample in a study of blood T cell repertoires in COVID-19. Produced via immunoSEQ multiplex PCR; TCRdb's table is partial and in-frame only. The table records roughly 280,000 clones, 84% of them present only once. Sequencing used peripheral blood. These receptors came from a man aged 60 to 75 with acute or convalescent COVID-19.

J is TRBJ1-1 and V is TRBV5-1; D may be TRBD1 (5 bases). Trimming removed 1 base at V and 4 bases at J, with 11 bases between. The CDR3 extends over 14 amino acids. CDR1 is SGHRS and CDR2 is YFSETQ in the germline V gene. The CDR3 DNA sequence: TGCGCCAGCAGCTTGTCGGGGGGTGGCACTGAAGCTTTCTTT. Translated: CASSLSGGGTEAFF.

J is TRBJ1-1 and V is TRBV19; 10 positions match TRBD1. Unmatched junction bases numbered 16, after V lost 11 bases and J lost 7 bases. Germline assignment: CDR1 LNHDA and CDR2 SQIVND (reference sequence). The CDR3 has 15 residues. The CDR3: CAPNGTGVGGSEAFF. The CDR3 nucleotides are TGTGCCCCAAACGGGACAGGGGTAGGGGGAAGTGAAGCTTTCTTT. The full variable domain, in which reference TRBV19 and TRBJ1-1 provide the parts outside the CDR3, is DGGITQSPKYLFRKEGQNVTLSCEQNLNHDAMYWYRQDPGQGLRLIYYSQIVNDFQKGDIAEGYSVSREKKESFPLTVTSAQKNPTAFYLCAPNGTGVGGSEAFFGQGTRLTVV.

The V gene is TRBV25-1, the J gene TRBJ1-2; TRBD1 might be the D (5 bases). Germline CDR1 and CDR2: MGHDK and SYGVNS. V was shortened by 2 bases and J by 2 bases, with 12 bases between the two germline ends. The CDR3 is 15 amino acids. CDR3 sequence: CASSEGGAGNYGYTF. CDR3 coding DNA: TGTGCCAGCAGTGAAGGCGGGGCGGGGAACTATGGCTACACCTTC.

The chain employs TRBV28 and TRBJ2-5; 13 bases are a match to TRBD2. V was clipped by 6 bases and J by 2 bases; unmatched bases: 9. From germline, CDR1 is MDHEN and CDR2 SYDVKM. The length of the CDR3 is 17 residues. CDR3 loop: CASRTGGLAGQQETQYF. DNA of the CDR3: TGTGCCAGCAGAACGGGGGGACTAGCGGGGCAACAAGAGACCCAGTACTTC.

V usage is TRBV4-2 and J usage is TRBJ2-2; D unclear. The CDR3 length is 15 residues. CDR1 LGHNA and CDR2 YNFKEQ come from the germline V gene. The V gene lost 0 bases and the J gene lost 0 bases, with 5 bases spanning the gap. CDR3: CASSQDIANTGELFF. CDR3 bases: TGTGCCAGCAGCCAAGATATCGCGAACACCGGGGAGCTGTTTTTT.

This clone was recorded only once. The chain joins TRBV19 to TRBJ2-5; TRBD2 matches at 7 bases. The CDR3 is made up of 14 amino acids. Germline CDR1 reads LNHDA; CDR2 reads SQIVND (reference sequence). Unmatched junction bases numbered 6, after V lost 5 bases and J lost 3 bases. The CDR3 loop reads CASSPGTMKETQYF. As DNA, the CDR3 is TGTGCCAGTAGTCCCGGGACTATGAAAGAGACCCAGTACTTC.

The chain joins TRBV6-1 to TRBJ1-6, with 9 bases lining up with TRBD1. Germline CDR1 is MNHNS and CDR2 is SASEGT. The trim removed 3 bases at V and 7 bases at J, leaving 7 bases unmatched. This CDR3 region has 16 residues. The CDR3 reads CASSEGPGTGNSPLHF. The CDR3 bases are TGTGCCAGCAGTGAGGGACCTGGGACAGGGAATTCACCCCTCCACTTT.

The chain combines TRBV30 with TRBJ1-5; TRBD1 agrees at 7 bases. Germline V gene sequence: CDR1 GTSNPN, CDR2 SVGIG (reference sequence). V trimming: 3 bases; J trimming: 0 bases; junction bases outside the gene matches: 2. CDR3 length: 14 residues. The CDR3 DNA reads TGTGCCTGGAGCCCAGGGGGTAGCAATCAGCCCCAGCATTTT. Protein product: CAWSPGGSNQPQHF.

The gene calls are TRBV5-1 and TRBJ2-5; TRBD1 is a possible D gene (6 bases). Germline loops: CDR1 SGHRS, CDR2 YFSETQ. Deletions cut 4 bases from V and 3 bases from J, with 10 bases between. The CDR3 extends over 13 amino acids. CDR3: CASSTGTKETQYF. For the CDR3, the DNA is TGCGCCAGCAGCACCGGGACAAAAGAGACCCAGTACTTC.

This chain joins TRBV10-2 and TRBJ2-7; 9 bases fit TRBD2. V gave up 5 bases and J gave up 6 bases; unmatched junction bases: 5. The V gene's germline CDR1 is WSHSY and CDR2 SAAADI. The CDR3 contains 13 residues. As DNA, the CDR3 is TGCGCCAGCAGTCCAGGACTAGCGCCCGAGCAGTACTTC. Its translation: CASSPGLAPEQYF.

V and J are TRBV5-1 and TRBJ2-3, with 7 positions matching TRBD2. This CDR3 spans 15 amino acids. The V gene's germline CDR1 is SGHRS and CDR2 YFSETQ. The junction had 6 bases not matched to a gene; V was cut back by 0 bases and J by 5 bases. The CDR3 bases are TGCGCCAGCAGCTTGGGGACGGGAGGAGTAGATACGCAGTATTTT. Translation gives CASSLGTGGVDTQYF.

The rearrangement uses TRBV9 and TRBJ2-7; D is perhaps TRBD1 (5 bases). Per the germline V gene, CDR1 is SGDLS and CDR2 is YYNGEE. The ends were cut back, 4 bases at V and 6 bases at J, with 17 bases in the middle. The CDR3 has 14 amino acids. The CDR3 sequence is CASSQRGVTTEQYF. CDR3 coding DNA: TGTGCCAGCAGCCAAAGGGGCGTGACCACCGAGCAGTACTTC. The full variable domain, with the rest looked up from reference TRBV9 and TRBJ2-7, is DSGVTQTPKHLITATGQRVTLRCSPRSGDLSVYWYQQSLDQGLQFLIQYYNGEERAKGNILERFSAQQFPDLHSELNLSSLELGDSALYFCASSQRGVTTEQYFGPGTRLTVT.

V is TRBV10-3 and J is TRBJ2-7; 8 bases are a match to TRBD2. The CDR3 covers 13 residues. Germline loops: CDR1 ENHRY, CDR2 SYGVKD. The V gene end was trimmed by 10 bases and the J gene end by 5 bases; junction bases not matched to a gene: 10. Written as DNA, the CDR3 is TGTGCCACCCTTAGCGGGATAGGCGACGAGCAGTACTTC. It encodes CATLSGIGDEQYF.

The chain recombines TRBV7-9 with TRBJ1-1; possibly TRBD1 for D (6 bases). V lost 4 bases and J lost 1, with 10 bases in between. CDR3 size: 14 residues. Germline CDR1 is SEHNR and CDR2 is FQNEAQ (reference sequence). The CDR3 sequence is CASSSGVRNTEAFF. The CDR3 bases are TGTGCCAGCAGCTCAGGGGTGAGGAACACTGAAGCTTTCTTT.

The chain is built from TRBV28 and TRBJ1-2; TRBD1 matches at 8 bases. This CDR3 comprises 15 residues. The ends lost 5 bases at V and 4 bases at J; junction bases unmatched: 9. Germline loops: CDR1 MDHEN, CDR2 SYDVKM. The CDR3 DNA reads TGTGCCAGCAGTCCCGCAGGGGGCGCGGGCTATGGCTACACCTTC. It encodes CASSPAGGAGYGYTF.

This clone showed up just once. This chain links TRBV19 with TRBJ1-6; 8 bases map to TRBD1. Trimming took 4 bases from V and 6 from J; bases not matched to a gene: 11. Germline V CDR1 and CDR2: LNHDA, SQIVND (reference sequence). This CDR3 has 17 amino acids. CDR3 DNA sequence: TGTGCCAGTAGTACGCTCCTTCAGGGGGCCGCTAATTCACCCCTCCACTTT. This sequence encodes CASSTLLQGAANSPLHF.

This sequence joins TRBV27 and TRBJ1-5; 7 bases match TRBD1. The germline V gene encodes CDR1 MNHEY and CDR2 SMNVEV (reference sequence). The junction had 12 bases not matched to a gene; V was cut back by 5 bases and J by 2 bases. This CDR3 has 17 residues. Here the CDR3 reads CASSVRGTVRGNQPQHF. The CDR3, as DNA: TGTGCCAGCAGTGTCCGCGGGACAGTTCGGGGCAATCAGCCCCAGCATTTT.

The chain uses TRBV5-5 and TRBJ1-4, with 7 bases fitting TRBD1. The CDR3 is made up of 15 amino acids. V lost 5 bases to trimming and J lost 5 bases; unmatched junction nucleotides: 9. The V gene's germline CDR1 is SGHKS and CDR2 YYEKEE (reference sequence). The CDR3 spells CASSSPDRANEKLFF. The CDR3 bases are TGTGCCAGCAGTTCCCCTGACAGGGCCAATGAAAAACTGTTTTTT.

J is TRBJ2-3 and V is TRBV6-2 or TRBV6-3; 14 nucleotides align to TRBD2. The CDR3 consists of 16 residues. Germline lookup yields CDR1 MNHEY and CDR2 SVGEGT. The J segment lost 2 bases and the V segment lost 6 bases, leaving 4 bases of the junction unmatched. CDR3 coding DNA: TGTGCCAGCAGCCGGGGACTAGCGGGAGACACAGATACGCAGTATTTT. Translating gives CASSRGLAGDTDTQYF.

V is TRBV30 and J is TRBJ1-1; D is unresolved. With 4 bases removed from V and 4 bases from J, the gap between germline ends came to 10 bases. Germline lookup yields CDR1 GTSNPN and CDR2 SVGIG (reference sequence). The CDR3 spans 12 residues. The CDR3 region is CAWKRRGTEAFF. The CDR3 DNA follows: TGTGCCTGGAAGAGGCGGGGCACTGAAGCTTTCTTT.

The V call is TRBV29-1, the J call TRBJ2-2, with 9 bases fitting TRBD1. Trimming removed 0 bases from V and 6 bases from J; junction bases left unmatched: 5. Germline loops: CDR1 SQVTM, CDR2 ANQGSEA. The CDR3 is made up of 15 amino acids. The CDR3 region is CSVEDGQGYSGELFF. The CDR3 DNA sequence: TGCAGCGTTGAAGATGGACAGGGGTATTCCGGGGAGCTGTTTTTT.

CDR3 in DNA: TGTGCCAGCAGCTCCGCACCGGGACTAGCGGGGGGTGGAGAGCAGTTCTTC. It specifies CASSSAPGLAGGGEQFF. The V and J genes are TRBV7-9 and TRBJ2-1, with 15 bases identical to TRBD2. The CDR3 extends over 17 amino acids. CDR1 is SEHNR, CDR2 FQNEAQ, per germline (reference sequence). The V gene end was trimmed by 4 bases and the J gene end by 10 bases; junction bases not matched to a gene: 11.

The gene calls are TRBV10-3 and TRBJ2-1; TRBD2 agrees at 13 bases. This CDR3 spans 16 amino acids. Germline assignment: CDR1 ENHRY and CDR2 SYGVKD. With V trimmed by 8 bases and J by 0 bases, 4 bases remained unmatched. The CDR3 sequence is CAIGTSGDSSYNEQFF. The CDR3 DNA follows: TGTGCCATCGGGACTAGCGGGGATAGCTCCTACAATGAGCAGTTCTTC.